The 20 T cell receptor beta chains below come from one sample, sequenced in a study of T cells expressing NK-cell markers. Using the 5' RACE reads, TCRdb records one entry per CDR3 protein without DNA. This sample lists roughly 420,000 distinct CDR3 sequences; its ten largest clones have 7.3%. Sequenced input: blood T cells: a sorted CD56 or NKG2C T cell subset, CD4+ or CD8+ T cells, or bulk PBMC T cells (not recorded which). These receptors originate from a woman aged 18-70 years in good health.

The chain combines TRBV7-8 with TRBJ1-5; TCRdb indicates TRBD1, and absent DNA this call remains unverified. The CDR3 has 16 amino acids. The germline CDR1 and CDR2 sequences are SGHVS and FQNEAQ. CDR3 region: CASSSVQGNLNQPQHF.

CDR3 loop: CASISTSGNEWGQFF. The chain links TRBV12-3 or TRBV12-4 to TRBJ2-1; TCRdb designates TRBD2, a call that cannot be tested without DNA. There are 15 residues in the CDR3.

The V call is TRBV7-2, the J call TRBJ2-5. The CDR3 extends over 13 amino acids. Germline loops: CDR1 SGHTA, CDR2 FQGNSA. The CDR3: CASSFRPGETQYF.

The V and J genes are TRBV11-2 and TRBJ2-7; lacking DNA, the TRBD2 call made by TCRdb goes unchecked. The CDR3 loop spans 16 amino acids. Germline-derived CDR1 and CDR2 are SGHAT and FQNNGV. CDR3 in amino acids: CASSLDAAGDAYEQYF.

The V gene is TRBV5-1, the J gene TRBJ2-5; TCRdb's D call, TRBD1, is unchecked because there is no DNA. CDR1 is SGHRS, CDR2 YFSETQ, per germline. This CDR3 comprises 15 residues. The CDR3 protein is CASTLLLTGTETQYF.

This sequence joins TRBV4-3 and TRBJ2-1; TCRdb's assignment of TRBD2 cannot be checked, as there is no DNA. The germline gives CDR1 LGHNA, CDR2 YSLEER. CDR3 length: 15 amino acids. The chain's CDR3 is CASSQDVLALNEQFF.

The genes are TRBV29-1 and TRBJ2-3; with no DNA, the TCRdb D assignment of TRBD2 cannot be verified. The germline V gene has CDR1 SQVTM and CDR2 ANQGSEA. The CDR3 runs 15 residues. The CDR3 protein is CSVERLAGGTDTQYF.

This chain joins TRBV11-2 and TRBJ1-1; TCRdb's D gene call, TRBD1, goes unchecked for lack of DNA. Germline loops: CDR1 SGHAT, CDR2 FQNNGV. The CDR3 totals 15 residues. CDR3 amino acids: CASSSGDRLNTEAFF.

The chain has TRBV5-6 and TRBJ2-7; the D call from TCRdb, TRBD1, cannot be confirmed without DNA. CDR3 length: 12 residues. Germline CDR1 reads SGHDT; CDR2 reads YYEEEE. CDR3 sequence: CASSSRREEQYF.

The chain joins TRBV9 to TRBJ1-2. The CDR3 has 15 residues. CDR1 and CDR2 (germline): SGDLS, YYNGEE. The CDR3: CASSLRDTANYGYTF.

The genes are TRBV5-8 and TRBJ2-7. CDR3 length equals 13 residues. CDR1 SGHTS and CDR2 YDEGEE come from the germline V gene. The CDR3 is CASSLDRDYEQYF.

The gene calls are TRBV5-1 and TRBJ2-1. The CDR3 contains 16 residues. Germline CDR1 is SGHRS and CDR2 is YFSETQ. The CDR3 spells CASSLEAVSSYNEQFF.

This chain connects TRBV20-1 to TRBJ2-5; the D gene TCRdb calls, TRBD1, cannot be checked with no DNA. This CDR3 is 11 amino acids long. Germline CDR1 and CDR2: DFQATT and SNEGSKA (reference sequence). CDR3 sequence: CSAWDRATQYF.

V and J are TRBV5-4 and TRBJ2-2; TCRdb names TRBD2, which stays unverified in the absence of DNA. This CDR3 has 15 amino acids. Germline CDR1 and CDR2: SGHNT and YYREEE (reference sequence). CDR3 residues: CASSLGRGWAGELFF.

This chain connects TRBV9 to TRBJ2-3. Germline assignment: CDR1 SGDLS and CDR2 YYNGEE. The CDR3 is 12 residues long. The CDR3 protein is CASSVGKDTQYF.

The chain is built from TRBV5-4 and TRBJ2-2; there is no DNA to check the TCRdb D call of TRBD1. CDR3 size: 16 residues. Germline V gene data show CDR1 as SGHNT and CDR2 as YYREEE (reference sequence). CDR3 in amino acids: CASTPREPANTGELFF.

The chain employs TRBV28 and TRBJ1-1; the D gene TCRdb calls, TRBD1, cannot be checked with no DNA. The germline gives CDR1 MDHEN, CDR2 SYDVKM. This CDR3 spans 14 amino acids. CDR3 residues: CASSSDRMNTEAFF.

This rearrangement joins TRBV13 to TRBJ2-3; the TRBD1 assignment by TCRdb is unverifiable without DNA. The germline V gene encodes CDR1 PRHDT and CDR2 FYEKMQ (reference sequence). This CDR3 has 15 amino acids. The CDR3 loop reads CASGAGSPRWDTQYF.

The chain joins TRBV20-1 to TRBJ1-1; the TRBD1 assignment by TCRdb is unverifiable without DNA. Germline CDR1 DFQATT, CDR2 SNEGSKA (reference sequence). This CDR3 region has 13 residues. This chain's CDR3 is CSARDQGDTEAFF.

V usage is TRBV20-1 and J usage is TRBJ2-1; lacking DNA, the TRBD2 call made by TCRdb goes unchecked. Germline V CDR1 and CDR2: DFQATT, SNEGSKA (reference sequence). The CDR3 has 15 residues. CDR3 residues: CSARRTSGSGNEQFF.